Here is one T cell receptor (beta chain) with its context. The antigen it recognizes is unknown. A junction boundary mismatches the germline segment, possibly from a read error. The data derive from a study of T cells in Graves' hyperthyroidism and ophthalmopathy (dated by TCRdb to about 2019). In the study overall: Peripheral blood was collected at initial diagnosis, before any treatment. A discovery cohort of about a hundred patients, about 40 with Graves' ophthalmopathy and roughly 59 with stable Graves' hyperthyroidism, was used to find distinguishing TCR V-J signatures. Once sampling was done, hyperthyroidism patients were given methimazole at a starting dose of 30 mg daily, whereas ophthalmopathy patients were given high-dose intravenous methylprednisolone. The study also compared thyroid tissue and blood T-cell repertoires from roughly six Graves' hyperthyroidism patients. The 95 to 100 discovery patients were randomly divided into training and test sets at a 7:3 ratio. The paper describes TCR Vbeta CDR3 sequencing of around 140 peripheral blood samples, made up of 43 ophthalmopathy patients, 70 to 75 hyperthyroidism patients and around 17 progressor patients. Prospective prediction of ophthalmopathy was tested in an independent validation cohort consisting of 18 hyperthyroidism patients and 17 patients who later progressed to ophthalmopathy.

The CDR3 sequence holds 12 residues, the cysteine and phenylalanine included. Only the CDR3 DNA stays, 36 bases, in frame from base 1. A patient counted as having stable Graves' hyperthyroidism if no progression to ophthalmopathy occurred over 18 months of follow-up. Hyperthyroidism patients were aged 18 to 65 years and newly diagnosed, with disease duration of less than 2 months. Patients with uncontrolled infections, other autoimmune diseases, pregnancy or lactation were excluded. Diagnoses relied on clinical symptoms, serum thyroxine and TRAb, thyroid ultrasound and orbital computed tomography. PBMCs were isolated from 8 to 10 ml of fresh peripheral blood by Ficoll-Paque density gradient centrifugation. Trizol reagent was used to extract total RNA, and RNA quality was then checked on an Agilent 2100 Bioanalyzer. The full study reports these points: Sample size was not statistically predetermined, and investigators were not blinded to group allocation. Most expanded thyroid clonotypes (frequency above 0.001) were also found in blood, which suggests that blood repertoires may mirror thyroid immune responses. In cross-validation, a model built on a 13 V-J signature told ophthalmopathy apart from stable hyperthyroidism with approximately 91% sensitivity and roughly 83% specificity, and in testing the same model reached 80%/75%. During validation, the model predicted progression to ophthalmopathy a median of about 5.9 months ahead of onset, with around 71% sensitivity and 72.22% specificity.

Amplification of TCR beta CDR3 regions was carried out from RNA transcripts. For the first round of RT-PCR on the TCR CDR3, the HTBI primer set was used together with the Qiagen OneStep RT-PCR kit. Libraries were constructed in a second round of multiplex PCR, after which size selection and purification were carried out. Libraries were sequenced paired-end with 100 bp reads on an Illumina HiSeq2000. As for the original processing: SOAPnuke was used to process the raw data, throwing out any read that contained adapters or uncalled bases, had a mean Phred below 15, or lacked an exact constant-primer or identifier match. COPE v1.2.5 was used to merge high-quality paired reads, and clonotypes were defined as unique nucleotide sequences. MiTCR v1.1 was used to align clonotypes to the IMGT TRBV, TRBD and TRBJ reference segments. Analysis was restricted to V-J combinations with a frequency above 0.0001, which covered about 99% of repertoires. The TCS score was defined as the ratio of F50 (clonal expansion) to E x V (chaos), calculated using BLOSUM62-based TCRdist between CDR3 peptides within each V-J. Welch's t-statistics and random forest reduced approximately 520 V-J features to 13, which were used in a naive Bayes classifier (R e1071). The similarity between thyroid and blood repertoires was quantified using the Morisita-Horn index. TCRdb ran its own pipeline on the public reads, namely fastp trimming at Q25 and MiXCR clone calling, and kept in-frame beta chains. Under each unique CDR3 protein, matching rows form one entry showing the most common genes and DNA. These V and J calls are TCRdb output, not the study's own analysis. Here the sample has roughly 700,000 distinct CDR3 sequences; around 40% occur a single time. The ten largest clones add up to more than 25% of the sample.

The rearrangement joined TRBV12-3 or TRBV12-4 to TRBJ2-7; a tentative D match to TRBD2 spans 6 bases. The sample was blood. The TCR comes from a middle-aged woman with Graves' hyperthyroidism. The CDR3 region has the sequence CASSLAYVGRRF. The nucleotide sequence is TGTGCCAGCAGTCTAGCGTATGTTGGTCGAAGGTTC.